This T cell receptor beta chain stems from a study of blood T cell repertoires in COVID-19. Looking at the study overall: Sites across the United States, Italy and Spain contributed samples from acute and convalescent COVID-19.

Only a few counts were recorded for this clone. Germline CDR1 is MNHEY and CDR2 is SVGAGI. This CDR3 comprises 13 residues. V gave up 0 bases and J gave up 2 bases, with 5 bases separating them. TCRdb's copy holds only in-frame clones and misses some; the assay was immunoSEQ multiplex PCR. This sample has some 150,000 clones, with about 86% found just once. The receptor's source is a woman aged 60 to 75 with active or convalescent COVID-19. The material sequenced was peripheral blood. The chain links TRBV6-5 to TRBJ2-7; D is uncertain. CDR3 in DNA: TGTGCCAGCAGTTACTCGTCCACCTACGAGCAGTACTTC. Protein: CASSYSSTYEQYF.